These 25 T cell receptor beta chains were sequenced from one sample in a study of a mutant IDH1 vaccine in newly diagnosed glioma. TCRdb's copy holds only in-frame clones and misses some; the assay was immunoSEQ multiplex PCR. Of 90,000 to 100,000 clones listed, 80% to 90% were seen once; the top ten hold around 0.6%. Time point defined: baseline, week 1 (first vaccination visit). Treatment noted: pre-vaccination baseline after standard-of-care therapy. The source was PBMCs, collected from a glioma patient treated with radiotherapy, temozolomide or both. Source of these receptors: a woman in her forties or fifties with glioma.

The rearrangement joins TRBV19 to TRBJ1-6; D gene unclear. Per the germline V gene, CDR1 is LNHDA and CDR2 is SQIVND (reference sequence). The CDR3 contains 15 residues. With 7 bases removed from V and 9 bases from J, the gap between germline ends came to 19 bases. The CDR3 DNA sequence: TGTGCCAGTACCCCCGAGGAGGGTTTGGCTTCACCCCTCCACTTT. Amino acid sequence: CASTPEEGLASPLHF.

The CDR3 DNA follows: TGTGCCAGCAGCCGACAGTACTCTGGAAACACCATATATTTT. This codes for CASSRQYSGNTIYF. This chain connects TRBV6-6 to TRBJ1-3; maybe TRBD1 (5 bases). This CDR3 is 14 amino acids long. Germline V gene data show CDR1 as MNHNY and CDR2 as SVGAGI (reference sequence). Trimming cost V 6 bases and J 0 bases, with 9 bases left between them.

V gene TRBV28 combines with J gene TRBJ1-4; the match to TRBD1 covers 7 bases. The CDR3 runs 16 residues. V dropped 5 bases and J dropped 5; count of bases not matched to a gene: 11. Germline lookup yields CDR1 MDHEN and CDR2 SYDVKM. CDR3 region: CASSGLRQGPNEKLFF. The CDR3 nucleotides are TGTGCCAGCAGTGGACTGAGACAGGGCCCCAATGAAAAACTGTTTTTT.

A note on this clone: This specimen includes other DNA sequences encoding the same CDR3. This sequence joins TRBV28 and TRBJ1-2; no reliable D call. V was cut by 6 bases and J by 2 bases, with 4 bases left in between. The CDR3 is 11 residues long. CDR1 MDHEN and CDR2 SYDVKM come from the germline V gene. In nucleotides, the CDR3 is TGTGCCAGCAGCGGGAACTATGGCTACACCTTC. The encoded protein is CASSGNYGYTF.

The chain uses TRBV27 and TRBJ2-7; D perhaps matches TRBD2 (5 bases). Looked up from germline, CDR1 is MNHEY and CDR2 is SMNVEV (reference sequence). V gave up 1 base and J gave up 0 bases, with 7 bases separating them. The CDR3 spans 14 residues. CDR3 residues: CASSLYRDSYEQYF. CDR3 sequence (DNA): TGTGCCAGCAGTTTATATCGGGACTCCTACGAGCAGTACTTC.

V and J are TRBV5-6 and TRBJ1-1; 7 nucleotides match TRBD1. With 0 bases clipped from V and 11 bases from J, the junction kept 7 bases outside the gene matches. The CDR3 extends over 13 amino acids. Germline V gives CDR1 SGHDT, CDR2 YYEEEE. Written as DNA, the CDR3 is TGTGCCAGCAGCTTGGGACAGGGTATAGTCGCTTTCTTT. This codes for CASSLGQGIVAFF.

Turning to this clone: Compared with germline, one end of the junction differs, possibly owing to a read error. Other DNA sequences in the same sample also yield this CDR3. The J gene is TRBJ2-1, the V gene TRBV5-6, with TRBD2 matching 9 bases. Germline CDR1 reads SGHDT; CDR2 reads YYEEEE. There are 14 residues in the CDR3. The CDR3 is CASSMGLAYNEQFF. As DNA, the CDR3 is TGTGCCAGCAGCATGGGACTAGCTTACAATGAACAGTTCTTC.

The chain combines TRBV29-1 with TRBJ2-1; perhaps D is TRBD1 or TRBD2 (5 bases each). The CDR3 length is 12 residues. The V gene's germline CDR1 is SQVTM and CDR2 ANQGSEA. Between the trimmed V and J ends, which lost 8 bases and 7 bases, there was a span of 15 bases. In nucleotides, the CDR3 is TGCAGCTATAGACGGGGACCTAATGAGCAGTTCTTC. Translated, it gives CSYRRGPNEQFF.

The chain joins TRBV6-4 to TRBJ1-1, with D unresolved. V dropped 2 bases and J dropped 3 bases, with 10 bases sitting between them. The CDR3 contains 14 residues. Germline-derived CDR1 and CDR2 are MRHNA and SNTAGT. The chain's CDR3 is CASSDRVRDTEAFF. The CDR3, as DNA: TGTGCCAGCAGTGACAGGGTTCGGGACACTGAAGCTTTCTTT.

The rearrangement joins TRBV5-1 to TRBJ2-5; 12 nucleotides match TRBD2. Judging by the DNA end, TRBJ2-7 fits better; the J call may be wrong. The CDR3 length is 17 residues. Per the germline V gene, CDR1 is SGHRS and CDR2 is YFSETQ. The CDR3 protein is CASSSGLAGRVPYEQYF. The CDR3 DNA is TGCGCCAGCAGCTCAGGACTAGCGGGAAGGGTTCCCTACGAGCAGTACTTC.

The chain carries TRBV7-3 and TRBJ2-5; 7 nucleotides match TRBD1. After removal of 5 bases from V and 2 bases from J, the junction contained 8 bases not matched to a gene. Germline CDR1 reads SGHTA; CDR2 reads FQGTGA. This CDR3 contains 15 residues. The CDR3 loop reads CASSAQPGQQETQYF. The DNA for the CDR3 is TGTGCCAGCAGCGCACAACCGGGACAGCAAGAGACCCAGTACTTC.

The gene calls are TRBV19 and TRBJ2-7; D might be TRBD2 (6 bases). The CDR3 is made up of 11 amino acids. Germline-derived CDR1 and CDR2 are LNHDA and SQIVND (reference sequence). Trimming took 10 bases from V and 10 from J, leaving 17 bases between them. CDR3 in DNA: TGTGCCACCGGGGCGGGAATCGGTCAGTACTTC. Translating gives CATGAGIGQYF. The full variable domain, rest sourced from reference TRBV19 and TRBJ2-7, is DGGITQSPKYLFRKEGQNVTLSCEQNLNHDAMYWYRQDPGQGLRLIYYSQIVNDFQKGDIAEGYSVSREKKESFPLTVTSAQKNPTAFYLCATGAGIGQYFGPGTRLTVT.

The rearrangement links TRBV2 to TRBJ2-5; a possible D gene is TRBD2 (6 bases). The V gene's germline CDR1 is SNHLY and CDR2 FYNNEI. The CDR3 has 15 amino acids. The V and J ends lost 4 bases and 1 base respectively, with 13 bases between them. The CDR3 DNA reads TGTGCCAGCAGTGCGGCTAGCGTCGGCCAAGAGACCCAGTACTTC. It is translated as CASSAASVGQETQYF.

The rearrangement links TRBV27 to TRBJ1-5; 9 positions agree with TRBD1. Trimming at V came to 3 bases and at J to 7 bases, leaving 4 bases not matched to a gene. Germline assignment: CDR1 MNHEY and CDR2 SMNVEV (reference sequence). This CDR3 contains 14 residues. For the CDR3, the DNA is TGTGCCAGCAGTTTGGGACAGGGAGGGCAGCCCCAGCATTTT. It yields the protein CASSLGQGGQPQHF.

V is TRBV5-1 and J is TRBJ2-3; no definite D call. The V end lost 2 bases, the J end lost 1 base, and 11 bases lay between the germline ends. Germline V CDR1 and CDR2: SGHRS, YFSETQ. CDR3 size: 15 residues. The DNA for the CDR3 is TGCGCCAGCAGCTTAGGACGGTGGGGCACAGATACGCAGTATTTT. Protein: CASSLGRWGTDTQYF.

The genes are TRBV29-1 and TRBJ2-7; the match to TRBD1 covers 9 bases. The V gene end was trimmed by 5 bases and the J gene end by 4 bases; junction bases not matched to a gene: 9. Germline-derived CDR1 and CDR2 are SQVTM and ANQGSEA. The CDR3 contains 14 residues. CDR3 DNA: TGCAGCGTTACGTGGGGACAGGGTCCGTACGAGCAGTACTTC. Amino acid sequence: CSVTWGQGPYEQYF.

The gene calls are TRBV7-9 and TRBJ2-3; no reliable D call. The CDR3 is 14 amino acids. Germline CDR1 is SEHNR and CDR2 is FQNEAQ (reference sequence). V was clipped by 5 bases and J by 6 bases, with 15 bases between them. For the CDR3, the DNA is TGTGCCAGCAGCCCTCGACTGGGTTCGGATACGCAGTATTTT. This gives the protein CASSPRLGSDTQYF.

As DNA, the CDR3 is TGCGCCAGCAGCTTGACAGGGTCTCACACTGAAGCTTTCTTT. This sequence encodes CASSLTGSHTEAFF. The V and J genes are TRBV5-1 and TRBJ1-1; possible D gene TRBD1, 6 bases. The CDR3 contains 14 residues. Germline CDR1 is SGHRS and CDR2 is YFSETQ. V lost 1 base and J lost 3, with 10 bases in between.

The CDR3 loop is CASSPRDGSYEQYF. CDR3 DNA: TGCGCCAGCAGCCCAAGGGACGGCTCCTACGAGCAGTACTTC. V and J are TRBV5-1 and TRBJ2-7; D is perhaps TRBD1 or TRBD2 (5 bases each). Germline V lookup: CDR1 SGHRS, CDR2 YFSETQ. Trimming removed 4 bases from V and 0 bases from J, with 11 bases in between. The CDR3 is made up of 14 amino acids. The entire variable domain, with the rest obtained from reference TRBV5-1 and TRBJ2-7, is as follows: KAGVTQTPRYLIKTRGQQVTLSCSPISGHRSVSWYQQTPGQGLQFLFEYFSETQRNKGNFPGRFSGRQFSNSRSEMNVSTLELGDSALYLCASSPRDGSYEQYFGPGTRLTVT.

In DNA, the CDR3 is TGTGCCAGCAGTCGGTTACAGGGTGGGGCTAGAGCTTTCTTT. Its protein is CASSRLQGGARAFF. This chain connects TRBV2 to TRBJ1-1; possibly TRBD1 for D (6 bases). This CDR3 is built from 14 residues. CDR1 is SNHLY, CDR2 FYNNEI, per germline. Trimming shortened V by 5 bases and J by 10 bases, and 20 bases separated the two germline ends.

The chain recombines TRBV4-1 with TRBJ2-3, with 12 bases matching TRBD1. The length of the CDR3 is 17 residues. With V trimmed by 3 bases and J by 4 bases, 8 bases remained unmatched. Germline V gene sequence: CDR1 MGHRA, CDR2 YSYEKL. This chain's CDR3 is CASSHYPGTGGADTQYF. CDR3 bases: TGCGCCAGCAGCCATTATCCCGGGACAGGGGGCGCAGATACGCAGTATTTT.

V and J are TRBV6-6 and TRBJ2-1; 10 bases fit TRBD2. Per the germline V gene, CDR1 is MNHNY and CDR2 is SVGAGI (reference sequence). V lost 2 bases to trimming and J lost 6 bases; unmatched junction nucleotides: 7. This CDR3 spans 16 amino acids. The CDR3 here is CASSYPLAGALNEQFF. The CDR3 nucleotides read TGTGCCAGCAGTTACCCGCTAGCGGGAGCTCTCAATGAGCAGTTCTTC.

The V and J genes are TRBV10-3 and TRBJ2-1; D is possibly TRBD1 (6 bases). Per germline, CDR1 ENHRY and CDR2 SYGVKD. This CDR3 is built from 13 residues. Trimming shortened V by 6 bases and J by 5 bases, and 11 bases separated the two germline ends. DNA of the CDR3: TGTGCCATCAGCTCGGACAGAGACAATGAGCAGTTCTTC. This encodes CAISSDRDNEQFF.

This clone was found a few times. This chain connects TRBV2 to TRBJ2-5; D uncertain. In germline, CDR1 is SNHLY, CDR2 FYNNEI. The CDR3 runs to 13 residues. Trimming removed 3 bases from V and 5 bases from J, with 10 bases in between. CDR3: CASSENSDETQYF. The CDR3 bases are TGTGCCAGCAGTGAGAACAGCGACGAGACCCAGTACTTC.

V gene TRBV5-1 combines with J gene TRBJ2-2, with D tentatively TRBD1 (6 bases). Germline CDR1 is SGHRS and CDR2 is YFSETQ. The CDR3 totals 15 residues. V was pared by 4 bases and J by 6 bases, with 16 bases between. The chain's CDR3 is CASSLDSFGSGELFF. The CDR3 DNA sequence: TGCGCCAGCAGCCTGGACAGTTTTGGCTCCGGGGAGCTGTTTTTT.